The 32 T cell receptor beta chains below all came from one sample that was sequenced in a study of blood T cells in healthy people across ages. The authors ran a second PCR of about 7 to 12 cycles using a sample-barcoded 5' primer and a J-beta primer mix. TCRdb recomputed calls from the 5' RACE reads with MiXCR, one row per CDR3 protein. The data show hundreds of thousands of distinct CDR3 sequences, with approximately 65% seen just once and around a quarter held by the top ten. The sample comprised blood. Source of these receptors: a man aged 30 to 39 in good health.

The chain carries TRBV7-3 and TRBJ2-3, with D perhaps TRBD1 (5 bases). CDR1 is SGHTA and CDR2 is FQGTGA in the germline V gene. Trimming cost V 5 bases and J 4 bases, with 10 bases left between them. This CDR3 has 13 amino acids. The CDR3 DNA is TGTGCCAGCAGCCCTCGACAGTCAGATACGCAGTATTTT. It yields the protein CASSPRQSDTQYF. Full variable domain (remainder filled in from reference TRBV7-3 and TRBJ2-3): GAGVSQTPSNKVTEKGKYVELRCDPISGHTALYWYRQSLGQGPEFLIYFQGTGAADDSGLPNDRFFAVRPEGSVSTLKIQRTERGDSAVYLCASSPRQSDTQYFGPGTRLTVL.

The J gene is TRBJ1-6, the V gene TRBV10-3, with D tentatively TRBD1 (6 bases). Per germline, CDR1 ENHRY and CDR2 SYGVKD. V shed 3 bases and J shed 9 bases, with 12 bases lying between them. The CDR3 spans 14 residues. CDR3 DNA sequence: TGTGCCATCAGTGAACGGGGGCGAGGTTCACCCCTCCACTTT. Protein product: CAISERGRGSPLHF.

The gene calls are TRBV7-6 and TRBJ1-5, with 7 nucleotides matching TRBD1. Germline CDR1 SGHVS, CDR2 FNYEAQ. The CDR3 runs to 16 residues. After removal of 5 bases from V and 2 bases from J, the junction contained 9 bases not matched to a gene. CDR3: CASSEDRAEGNQPQHF. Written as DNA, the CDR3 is TGTGCCAGCAGCGAAGACAGGGCGGAGGGCAATCAGCCCCAGCATTTT.

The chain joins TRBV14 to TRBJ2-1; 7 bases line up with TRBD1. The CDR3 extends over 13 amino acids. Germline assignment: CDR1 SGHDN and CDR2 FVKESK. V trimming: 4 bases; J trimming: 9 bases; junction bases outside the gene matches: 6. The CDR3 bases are TGTGCCAGCAGCCTTCAGGGGGTGAGTGAGCAGTTCTTC. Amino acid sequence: CASSLQGVSEQFF.

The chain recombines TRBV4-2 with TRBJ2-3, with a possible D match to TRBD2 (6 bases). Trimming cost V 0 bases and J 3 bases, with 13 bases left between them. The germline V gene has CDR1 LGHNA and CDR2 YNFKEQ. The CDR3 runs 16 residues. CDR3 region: CASSQEEGSQTDTQYF. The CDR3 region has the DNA TGTGCCAGCAGCCAAGAGGAGGGTAGCCAGACAGATACGCAGTATTTT.

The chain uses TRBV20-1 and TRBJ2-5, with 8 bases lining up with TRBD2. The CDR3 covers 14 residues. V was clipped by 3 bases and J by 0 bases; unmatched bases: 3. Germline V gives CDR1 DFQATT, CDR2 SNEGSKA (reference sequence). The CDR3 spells CSASWGLDQETQYF. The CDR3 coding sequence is TGCAGTGCTAGCTGGGGACTAGACCAAGAGACCCAGTACTTC.

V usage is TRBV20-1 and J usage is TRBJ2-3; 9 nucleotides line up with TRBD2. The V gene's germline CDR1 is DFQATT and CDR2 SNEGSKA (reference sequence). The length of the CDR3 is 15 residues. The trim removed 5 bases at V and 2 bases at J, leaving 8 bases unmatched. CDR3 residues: CSAALTSGHTDTQYF. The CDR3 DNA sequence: TGCAGTGCTGCACTCACTAGCGGGCACACAGATACGCAGTATTTT.

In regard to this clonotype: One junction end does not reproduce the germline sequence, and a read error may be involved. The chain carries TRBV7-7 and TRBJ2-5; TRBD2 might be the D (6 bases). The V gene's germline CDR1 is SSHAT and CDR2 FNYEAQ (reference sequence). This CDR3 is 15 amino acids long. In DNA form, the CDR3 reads TGTGCTAGCAGCTTACTGGGACTCCCGCAAGAGACCCAGTACTTC. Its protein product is CASSLLGLPQETQYF.

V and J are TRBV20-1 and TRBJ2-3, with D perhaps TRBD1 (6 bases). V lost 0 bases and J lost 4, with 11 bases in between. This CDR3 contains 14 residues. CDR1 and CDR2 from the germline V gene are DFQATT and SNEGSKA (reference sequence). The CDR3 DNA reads TGCAGTGCTAGAGAGAGCGAGGGGGCAGATACGCAGTATTTT. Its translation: CSARESEGADTQYF.

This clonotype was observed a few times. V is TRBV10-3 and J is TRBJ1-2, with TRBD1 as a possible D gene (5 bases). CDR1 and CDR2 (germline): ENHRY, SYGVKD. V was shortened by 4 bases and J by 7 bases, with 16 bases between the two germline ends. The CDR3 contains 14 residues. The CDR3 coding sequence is TGTGCCATCAGTGGGGGCAGGGAGGAGTCTGGCTACACCTTC. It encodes CAISGGREESGYTF.

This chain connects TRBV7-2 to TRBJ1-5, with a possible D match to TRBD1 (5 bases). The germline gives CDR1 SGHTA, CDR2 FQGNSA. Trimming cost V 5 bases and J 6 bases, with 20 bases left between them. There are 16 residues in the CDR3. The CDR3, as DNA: TGTGCCAGCAGCCTAACAGGCGGGGGTGTCGGTCAGCCCCAGCATTTT. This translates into CASSLTGGGVGQPQHF.

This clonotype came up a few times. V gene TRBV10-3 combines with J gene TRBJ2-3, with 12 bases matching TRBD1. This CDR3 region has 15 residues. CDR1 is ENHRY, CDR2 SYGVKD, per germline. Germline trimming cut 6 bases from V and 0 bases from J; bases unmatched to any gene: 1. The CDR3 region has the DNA TGTGCCATCAGGGGACAGGGGGCGAGCACAGATACGCAGTATTTT. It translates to CAIRGQGASTDTQYF.

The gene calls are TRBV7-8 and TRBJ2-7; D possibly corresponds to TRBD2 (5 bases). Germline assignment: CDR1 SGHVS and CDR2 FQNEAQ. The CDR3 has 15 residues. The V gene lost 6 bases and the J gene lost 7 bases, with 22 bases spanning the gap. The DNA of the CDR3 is TGTGCCAGCAGTTTGAGAAGGACTGCCTTGAGGGAGCAGTACTTC. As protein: CASSLRRTALREQYF.

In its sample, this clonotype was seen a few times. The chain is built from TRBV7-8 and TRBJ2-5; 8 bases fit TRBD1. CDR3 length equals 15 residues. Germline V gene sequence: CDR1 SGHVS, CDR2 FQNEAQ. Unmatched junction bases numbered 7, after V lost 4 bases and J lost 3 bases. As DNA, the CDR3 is TGTGCCAGCAGCTCCCCTCAGGGGGCAAAAGAGACCCAGTACTTC. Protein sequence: CASSSPQGAKETQYF.

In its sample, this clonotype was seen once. CDR3 nucleotides: TGTGCCAGCAGCAATCCTCGGTACAATGAGCAGTTCTTC. Translating it yields CASSNPRYNEQFF. The rearrangement uses TRBV9 and TRBJ2-1; D not certain. Germline CDR1 SGDLS, CDR2 YYNGEE. The V end was cut by 4 bases, the J end by 4 bases, with 9 bases between. This CDR3 contains 13 residues.

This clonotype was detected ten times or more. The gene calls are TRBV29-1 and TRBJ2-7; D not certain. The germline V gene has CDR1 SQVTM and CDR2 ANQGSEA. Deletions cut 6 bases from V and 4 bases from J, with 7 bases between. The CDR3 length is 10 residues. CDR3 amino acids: CSVADYEQYF. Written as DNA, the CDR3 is TGCAGCGTCGCCGATTACGAGCAGTACTTC.

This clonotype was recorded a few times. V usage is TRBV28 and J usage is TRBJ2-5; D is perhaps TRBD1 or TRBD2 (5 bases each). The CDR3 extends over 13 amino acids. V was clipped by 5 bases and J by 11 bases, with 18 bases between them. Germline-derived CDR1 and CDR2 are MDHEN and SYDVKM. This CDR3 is CASSLPEGRKQYF. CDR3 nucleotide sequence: TGTGCCAGCAGTCTTCCCGAGGGGCGGAAGCAGTACTTC.

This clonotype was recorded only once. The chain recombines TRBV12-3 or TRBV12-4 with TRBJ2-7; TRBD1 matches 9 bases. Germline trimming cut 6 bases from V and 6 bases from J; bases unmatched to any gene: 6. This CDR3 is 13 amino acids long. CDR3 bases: TGTGCCAGCAGAGGGACAGGGAAGGGCGAGCAGTACTTC. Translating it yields CASRGTGKGEQYF.

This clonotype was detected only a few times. The DNA of the CDR3 is TGCAGTGCGTATAACAGGGGATACAATGAGCAGTTCTTC. Amino acid sequence: CSAYNRGYNEQFF. The rearrangement uses TRBV20-1 and TRBJ2-1, with 7 nucleotides matching TRBD1. Germline V gene sequence: CDR1 DFQATT, CDR2 SNEGSKA (reference sequence). CDR3 length equals 13 residues. Trimming took 6 bases from V and 4 from J; bases not matched to a gene: 6.

The CDR3 bases are TGTGCCAGCAGCTTAATCCCGGGGGGCCATTACAATGAGCAGTTCTTC. Residues: CASSLIPGGHYNEQFF. The V call is TRBV7-3, the J call TRBJ2-1, with a tentative D call TRBD2 (7 bases). Germline loops: CDR1 SGHTA, CDR2 FQGTGA. V dropped 1 base and J dropped 4 bases, with 14 bases sitting between them. This CDR3 comprises 16 residues. Supplemented by reference TRBV7-3 and TRBJ2-1, the full variable domain reads GAGVSQTPSNKVTEKGKYVELRCDPISGHTALYWYRQSLGQGPEFLIYFQGTGAADDSGLPNDRFFAVRPEGSVSTLKIQRTERGDSAVYLCASSLIPGGHYNEQFFGPGTRLTVL.

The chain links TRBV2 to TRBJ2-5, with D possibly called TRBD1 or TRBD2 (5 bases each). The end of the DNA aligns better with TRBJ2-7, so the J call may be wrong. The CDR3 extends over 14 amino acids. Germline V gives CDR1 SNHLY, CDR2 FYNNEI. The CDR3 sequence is CASGAGSLGYEQYF. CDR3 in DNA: TGTGCCAGCGGAGCAGGGAGTTTAGGCTACGAGCAGTACTTC.

CDR3: CASSLQAGGQETQYF. CDR3 sequence (DNA): TGTGCCAGCAGCTTGCAAGCGGGGGGGCAAGAGACCCAGTACTTC. This chain links TRBV7-2 with TRBJ2-5, with 10 bases matching TRBD2. Germline CDR1 and CDR2: SGHTA and FQGNSA. CDR3 length: 15 residues. Trimming removed 3 bases from V and 2 bases from J; junction bases left unmatched: 3.

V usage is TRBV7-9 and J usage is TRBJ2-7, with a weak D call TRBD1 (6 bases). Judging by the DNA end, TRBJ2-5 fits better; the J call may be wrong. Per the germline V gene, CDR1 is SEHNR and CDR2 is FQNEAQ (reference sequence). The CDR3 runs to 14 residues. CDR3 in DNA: TGTGCCAGCAGCTCCCGGACAGAAAAAGAGACCCAGTACTTC. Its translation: CASSSRTEKETQYF.

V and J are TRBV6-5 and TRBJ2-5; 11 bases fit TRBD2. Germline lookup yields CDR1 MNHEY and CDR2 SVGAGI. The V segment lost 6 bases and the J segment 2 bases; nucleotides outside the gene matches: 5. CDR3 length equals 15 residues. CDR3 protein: CASRGLAETQETQYF. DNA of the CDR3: TGTGCCAGCAGGGGACTAGCGGAGACTCAAGAGACCCAGTACTTC.

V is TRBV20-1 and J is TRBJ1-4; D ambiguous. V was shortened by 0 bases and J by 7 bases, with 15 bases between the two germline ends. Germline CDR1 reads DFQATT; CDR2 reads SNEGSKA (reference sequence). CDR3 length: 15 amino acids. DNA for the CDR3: TGCAGTGCTAGAGATGAGGGAAGGCTAAGTGAAAAACTGTTTTTT. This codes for CSARDEGRLSEKLFF.

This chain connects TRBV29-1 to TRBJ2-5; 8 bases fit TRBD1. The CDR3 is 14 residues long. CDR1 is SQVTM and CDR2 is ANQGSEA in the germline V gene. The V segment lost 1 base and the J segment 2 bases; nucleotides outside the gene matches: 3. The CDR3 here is CSVEGQGSQETQYF. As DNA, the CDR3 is TGCAGCGTTGAAGGACAGGGGTCACAAGAGACCCAGTACTTC.

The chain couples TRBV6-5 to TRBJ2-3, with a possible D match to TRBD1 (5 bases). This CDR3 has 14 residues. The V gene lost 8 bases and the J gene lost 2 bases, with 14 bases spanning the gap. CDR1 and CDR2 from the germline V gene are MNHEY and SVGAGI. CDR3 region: CASGRQLLTDTQYF. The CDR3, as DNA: TGTGCCAGCGGAAGACAGCTTCTCACAGATACGCAGTATTTT.

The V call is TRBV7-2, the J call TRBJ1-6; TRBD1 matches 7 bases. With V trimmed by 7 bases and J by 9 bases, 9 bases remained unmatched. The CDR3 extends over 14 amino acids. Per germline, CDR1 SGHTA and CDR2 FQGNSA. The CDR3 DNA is TGTGCCAGCAACCAGGGGGTAGTTGGTTCACCCCTCCACTTT. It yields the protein CASNQGVVGSPLHF.

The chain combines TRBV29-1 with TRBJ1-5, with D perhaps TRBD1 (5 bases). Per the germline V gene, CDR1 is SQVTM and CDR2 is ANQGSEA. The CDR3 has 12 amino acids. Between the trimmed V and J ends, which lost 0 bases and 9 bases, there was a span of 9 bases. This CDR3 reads CSVEEGGRPQHF. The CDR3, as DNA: TGCAGCGTTGAAGAGGGGGGTCGGCCCCAGCATTTT.

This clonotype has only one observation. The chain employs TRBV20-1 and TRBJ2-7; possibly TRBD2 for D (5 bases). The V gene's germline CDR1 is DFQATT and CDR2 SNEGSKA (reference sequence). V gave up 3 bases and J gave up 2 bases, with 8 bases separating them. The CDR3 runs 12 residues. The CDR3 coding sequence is TGCAGTGCTAGCGAGGGAACCTACGAGCAGTACTTC. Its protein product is CSASEGTYEQYF.

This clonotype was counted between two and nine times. DNA of the CDR3: TGCAGTGCAAAGAGCGGGGGGGCCTTCTACGAGCAGTACTTC. This translates into CSAKSGGAFYEQYF. V is TRBV20-1 and J is TRBJ2-7, with 10 bases fitting TRBD2. Germline-derived CDR1 and CDR2 are DFQATT and SNEGSKA (reference sequence). The length of the CDR3 is 14 residues. The ends lost 6 bases at V and 3 bases at J; junction bases unmatched: 8.

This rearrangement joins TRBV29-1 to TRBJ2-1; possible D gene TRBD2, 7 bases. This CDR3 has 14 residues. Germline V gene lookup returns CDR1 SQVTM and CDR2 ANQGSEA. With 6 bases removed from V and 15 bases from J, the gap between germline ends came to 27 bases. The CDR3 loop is CSVAKDRDGGLGFF. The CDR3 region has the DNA TGCAGCGTCGCGAAAGACCGGGACGGGGGGCTTGGGTTCTTC.